A selection of T cell receptor beta chains follows, all from one sample in a study of cytomegalovirus exposure and HLA in healthy donors. Produced via immunoSEQ multiplex PCR; TCRdb's table is partial and in-frame only. The repertoire shows about 54,000 clones; the top ten hold 6% to 7.5%. Sequenced input: PBMCs. The receptors come from a woman aged 35 to 49 in good health and CMV-seronegative. CDR3s include the opening cysteine and the closing phenylalanine or tryptophan. A D gene is named only where the DNA matches it firmly. Clone size appears in some rows only: once, few, many, or a class for an expanded clone.

NA 11 TRBJ1-4 NA TRBV20-1 CSAAHQDSPFF TGCAGTGCGGCCCACCAGGACAGTCCGTTTTTT
NA 13 TRBJ1-2 NA TRBV6-1 CASSGGRGYGYTF TGTGCCAGCAGTGGGGGCAGAGGTTATGGCTACACCTTC
NA 13 TRBJ1-5 NA TRBV28 CASGSGAGQPQHF TGTGCCAGCGGGTCAGGGGCAGGTCAGCCCCAGCATTTT
NA 15 TRBJ2-2 NA TRBV15 CATSRDGASTGELFF TGTGCCACCAGCAGAGATGGGGCTAGCACCGGGGAGCTGTTTTTT
NA 13 TRBJ2-5 TRBD1 TRBV11-2 CASSPDRTETQYF TGTGCCAGCAGCCCGGACAGGACAGAGACCCAGTACTTC
NA 14 TRBJ1-3 NA TRBV18 CASSPQGSGNTIYF TGTGCCAGCTCACCTCAGGGGTCAGGAAACACCATATATTTT
NA 15 TRBJ1-5 NA TRBV6-5 CASSYYQGGDQPQHF TGTGCCAGCAGTTACTATCAGGGAGGGGATCAGCCCCAGCATTTT
NA 15 TRBJ2-3 NA TRBV5-1 CASSAQGYTTDTQYF TGCGCCAGCAGCGCACAGGGCTATACCACAGATACGCAGTATTTT
NA 14 TRBJ2-1 NA TRBV19 CASSLTTLDREQFF TGTGCCAGTAGTCTCACGACCCTAGACAGAGAGCAGTTCTTC
NA 14 TRBJ2-7 TRBD1 TRBV6-5 CASSSDRGSYEQYF TGTGCCAGCAGTTCAGACAGGGGGAGCTACGAGCAGTACTTC
NA 14 TRBJ2-7 TRBD1 TRBV19 CASSMGQVAYEQYF TGTGCCAGTAGTATGGGACAGGTAGCCTACGAGCAGTACTTC
NA 16 TRBJ2-2 NA TRBV7-6 CASSLAGGMNTGELFF TGTGCCAGCAGCTTAGCGGGAGGAATGAACACCGGGGAGCTGTTTTTT
NA 14 TRBJ2-1 TRBD1 TRBV5-1 CASSLGTGEDEQFF TGCGCCAGCAGCCTCGGGACAGGGGAGGATGAGCAGTTCTTC
NA 15 TRBJ2-7 TRBD2 TRBV5-1 CASSLLQRGDDEQYF TGCGCCAGCAGCTTATTACAGCGGGGGGACGACGAGCAGTACTTC
NA 16 TRBJ2-1 TRBD2 TRBV28 CASSLTPGLGVGEQFF TGTGCCAGCAGTTTAACCCCGGGACTAGGGGTGGGTGAGCAGTTCTTC
NA 14 TRBJ2-7 NA TRBV27 CASSLGGPDYEQYF TGTGCCAGCAGTTTGGGGGGACCCGATTACGAGCAGTACTTC
NA 12 TRBJ1-2 TRBD1 TRBV29-1 CSVGQGNYGYTF TGCAGCGTCGGACAGGGGAACTATGGCTACACCTTC
NA 15 TRBJ1-1 TRBD1 TRBV7-2 CASSFGQGTNTEAFF TGTGCCAGCAGCTTTGGACAGGGCACGAACACTGAAGCTTTCTTT
NA 13 TRBJ1-2 TRBD1 TRBV19 CASSTGTGYGYTF TGTGCCAGTAGTACCGGGACAGGGTATGGCTACACCTTC
NA 13 TRBJ1-1 NA TRBV28 CASSQQGPPEAFF TGTGCCAGCAGTCAACAGGGACCTCCTGAAGCTTTCTTT
NA 15 TRBJ1-4 NA TRBV13 CASSLVGVMGEKLFF TGTGCCAGCAGCTTAGTCGGCGTTATGGGCGAAAAACTGTTTTTT
NA 18 TRBJ2-7 TRBD2 TRBV4-3 CASSPGLAGGAPSYEQYF TGCGCCAGCAGCCCGGGACTAGCGGGGGGAGCCCCCTCCTACGAGCAGTACTTC
NA 12 TRBJ1-1 NA TRBV2 CASSGAGAEAFF TGTGCCAGCAGTGGGGCAGGGGCTGAAGCTTTCTTT
NA 16 TRBJ2-2 TRBD2 TRBV29-1 CSVEDLGGSDTGELFF TGCAGCGTTGAAGATTTGGGAGGGTCGGACACCGGGGAGCTGTTTTTT
NA 12 TRBJ1-2 NA TRBV29-1 CSAAVQAYGYTF TGCAGCGCCGCGGTACAAGCTTATGGCTACACCTTC
NA 15 TRBJ2-1 NA TRBV5-1 CASSARGEGLDEQFF TGCGCCAGCAGCGCTAGGGGGGAGGGCCTCGATGAGCAGTTCTTC
NA 13 TRBJ2-7 TRBD1 TRBV19 CASSNRGLRQQYF TGTGCCAGTAGTAACAGGGGGCTTCGGCAGCAGTACTTC
NA 14 TRBJ2-7 TRBD1 TRBV5-8 CASSRDRPSYEQYF TGTGCCAGCAGCCGGGACAGGCCCTCCTACGAGCAGTACTTC
NA 14 TRBJ1-5 TRBD1 TRBV19 CASSTRDSWQPQHF TGTGCCAGTAGTACTCGGGACAGTTGGCAGCCCCAGCATTTT
NA 15 TRBJ2-7 NA TRBV5-1 CASSLDGGTAYEQYF TGCGCCAGCAGCTTGGACGGGGGAACGGCCTACGAGCAGTACTTC
medium-sized 14 TRBJ1-6 NA TRBV13 CASSSTGSNSPLHF TGTGCCAGCAGCTCAACAGGGAGTAATTCACCCCTCCACTTT
NA 15 TRBJ1-2 TRBD1 TRBV13 CASSVWTGANYGYTF TGTGCCAGCAGCGTCTGGACAGGGGCTAACTATGGCTACACCTTC
NA 16 TRBJ1-4 TRBD1 TRBV19 CASSRTGRQTNEKLFF TGTGCCAGTAGTCGGACAGGGAGGCAAACTAATGAAAAACTGTTTTTT
NA 14 TRBJ1-1 TRBD1 TRBV4-2 CASSQDPGTGFAFF TGTGCCAGCAGCCAAGATCCTGGGACAGGGTTTGCTTTCTTT
NA 14 TRBJ1-1 NA TRBV7-9 CASSLDQGNSEAFF TGTGCCAGCAGCTTAGATCAGGGGAATTCTGAAGCTTTCTTT
NA 14 TRBJ1-6 NA TRBV2 CASSLQESNSPLHF TGTGCCAGCAGCTTACAGGAAAGTAATTCACCCCTCCACTTT
NA 16 TRBJ2-1 NA TRBV7-2 CASSLNPGESHNEQFF TGTGCCAGCAGCTTGAACCCGGGAGAATCCCACAATGAGCAGTTCTTC
NA 16 TRBJ2-6 NA TRBV30 CAWSFGQSSGANVLTF TGTGCCTGGTCATTCGGACAAAGTTCTGGGGCCAACGTCCTGACTTTC
NA 14 TRBJ1-2 TRBD1 TRBV7-2 CASSSRQGVDGYTF TGTGCCAGCAGCTCCCGACAGGGCGTCGATGGCTACACCTTC
NA 15 TRBJ2-7 NA TRBV4-1 CASSQDPSSAYEQYF TGCGCCAGCAGCCAAGATCCCTCCAGCGCCTACGAGCAGTACTTC
NA 17 TRBJ2-2 TRBD1 TRBV5-4 CASSVVRDSLNTGELFF TGTGCCAGCAGCGTTGTCCGGGACAGTCTCAACACCGGGGAGCTGTTTTTT
NA 11 TRBJ1-6 NA TRBV6-5 CARGRDSPLHF TGTGCCCGGGGGAGAGATTCACCCCTCCACTTT
NA 15 TRBJ1-3 NA TRBV30 CAGTPGLHSGNTIYF TGTGCCGGGACGCCTGGGCTGCACTCTGGAAACACCATATATTTT
NA 15 TRBJ1-6 NA TRBV6-5 CASRPSGIRHSPLHF TGTGCCAGCAGACCCTCCGGGATCCGCCATTCACCCCTCCACTTT
NA 14 TRBJ2-7 TRBD2 TRBV30 CAWSRLAGAYEQYF TGTGCCTGGAGCCGACTAGCGGGCGCCTACGAGCAGTACTTC
NA 18 TRBJ2-7 NA TRBV23-1 CASSQNPASRTVEYEQYF TGCGCCAGCAGTCAAAATCCGGCTAGCCGGACTGTGGAGTACGAGCAGTACTTC
NA 13 TRBJ1-1 NA TRBV5-1 CASSSSGDTEAFF TGCGCCAGCAGCTCTTCGGGGGACACTGAAGCTTTCTTT
NA 18 TRBJ1-1 NA TRBV18 CASSPRPLSGDRNTEAFF TGTGCCAGCTCACCAAGGCCCTTATCAGGGGACCGAAACACTGAAGCTTTCTTT
NA 15 TRBJ2-4 NA TRBV7-9 CASSPDILAKNIQYF TGTGCCAGCAGCCCGGACATACTAGCCAAAAACATTCAGTACTTC
NA 13 TRBJ1-5 NA TRBV6-1 CASSSTENQPQHF TGTGCCAGCAGTTCCACAGAGAATCAGCCCCAGCATTTT
NA 14 TRBJ1-2 NA TRBV28 CASSNPDRFSGYTF TGTGCCAGCAGTAACCCCGACAGGTTTTCTGGCTACACCTTC
NA 12 TRBJ2-7 NA TRBV6-1 CASMAGLYEQYF TGTGCCAGCATGGCAGGGTTGTACGAGCAGTACTTC
NA 15 TRBJ1-1 NA TRBV7-6 CASSLGAGTNTEAFF TGTGCCAGCAGCTTAGGAGCAGGTACGAACACTGAAGCTTTCTTT
NA 12 TRBJ2-1 NA TRBV6-6 CASSLNMDEQFF TGTGCCAGCAGCCTGAACATGGATGAGCAGTTCTTC
NA 14 TRBJ2-4 TRBD2 TRBV7-9 CASSLASGGYIQYF TGTGCCAGCAGCTTAGCTAGCGGGGGATACATTCAGTACTTC